The 12 T cell receptor beta chains reported below all come from one sample, sequenced in a study of control samples from healthy donors and cancer patients (dated by TCRdb to the early 2020s). Libraries were built with the immunoSEQ multiplex PCR assay. TCRdb provides this immuneACCESS table in a form limited to in-frame rearrangements. Some clones are lacking; in checked studies, under half of them reflect an unresolved V gene, and why the rest are absent is not known. The sample yields under 450,000 clones; 75% to 95% were counted once. The top ten clones comprise 6% to 7% of the sample. Input material: PBMCs. The receptor source for this set is a man aged 35 to 55 with head and neck cancer.

This chain links TRBV2 with TRBJ2-1, with D possibly TRBD1 on 7 matching bases. V lost 6 bases, J lost 9 bases, and 24 bases lay in between. The CDR3 has 16 amino acids. Per germline, CDR1 SNHLY and CDR2 FYNNEI. CDR3 coding DNA: TGTGCCAGCAGGGAGGGACAGTTCGGGTCGACAATTGAGCAGTTCTTC. Translating it yields CASREGQFGSTIEQFF. Full variable domain (missing parts from reference TRBV2 and TRBJ2-1): EPEVTQTPSHQVTQMGQEVILRCVPISNHLYFYWYRQILGQKVEFLVSFYNNEISEKSEIFDDQFSVERPDGSNFTLKIRSTKLEDSAMYFCASREGQFGSTIEQFFGPGTRLTVL.

The chain combines TRBV3-1 (or the pseudogene TRBV3-2) with TRBJ1-1; D is perhaps TRBD1 (5 bases). Trimming stripped 1 base from V and 0 bases from J, with 12 bases between. Germline assignment: CDR1 LGHDT and CDR2 YNNKEL (reference sequence). The CDR3 is made up of 16 amino acids. The CDR3 sequence: CASSQGGAGMNTEAFF. CDR3 DNA sequence: TGTGCCAGCAGCCAAGGAGGGGCAGGGATGAACACTGAAGCTTTCTTT.

This chain uses TRBV28 with TRBJ1-5; possible D gene TRBD1, 6 bases. The V and J ends lost 3 bases and 7 bases respectively, with 16 bases between them. The CDR3 is 15 residues long. Germline-derived CDR1 and CDR2 are MDHEN and SYDVKM. The CDR3 is CASSFEPGGLQPQHF. CDR3 nucleotide sequence: TGTGCCAGCAGTTTCGAACCGGGGGGCTTGCAGCCCCAGCATTTT. The whole variable domain, filled in from reference TRBV28 and TRBJ1-5, reads DVKVTQSSRYLVKRTGEKVFLECVQDMDHENMFWYRQDPGLGLRLIYFSYDVKMKEKGDIPEGYSVSREKKERFSLILESASTNQTSMYLCASSFEPGGLQPQHFGDGTRLSIL.

The CDR3 sequence: CASSVPRPRGHETQYF. DNA of the CDR3: TGTGCCAGCAGCGTACCTCGTCCGCGGGGCCATGAGACCCAGTACTTC. The V gene is TRBV9, the J gene TRBJ2-5; D is possibly TRBD2 (6 bases). Germline values: CDR1 SGDLS, CDR2 YYNGEE. The V and J ends lost 1 base and 5 bases respectively, with 18 bases between them. CDR3 length: 16 amino acids.

This clone has more than one count but fewer than ten. The gene calls are TRBV24-1 and TRBJ2-3; D unclear. Germline V gene data show CDR1 as KGHDR and CDR2 as SFDVKD. With 5 bases removed from V and 2 bases from J, the gap between germline ends came to 7 bases. The CDR3 runs 13 residues. The CDR3 region is CATSGGHTDTQYF. DNA of the CDR3: TGTGCCACCAGTGGGGGTCACACAGATACGCAGTATTTT.

The chain uses TRBV2 and TRBJ2-4; no definite D call. CDR1 is SNHLY and CDR2 is FYNNEI in the germline V gene. This CDR3 is built from 12 residues. V lost 5 bases and J 9 bases, leaving 11 bases between the germline ends. CDR3 in DNA: TGTGCCAGCAGTCCGTCCCGTACCATTCAGTACTTC. Its protein product is CASSPSRTIQYF.

The J gene is TRBJ2-3, the V gene TRBV6-5, with 8 nucleotides matching TRBD2. Germline V lookup: CDR1 MNHEY, CDR2 SVGAGI. The junction had 6 bases not matched to a gene; V was cut back by 4 bases and J by 0 bases. This CDR3 contains 16 residues. In nucleotides, the CDR3 is TGTGCCAGCAGTTGGTATAGCGGGGAAAGCACAGATACGCAGTATTTT. Residues: CASSWYSGESTDTQYF.

J is TRBJ1-1 and V is TRBV19, with 8 bases identical to TRBD1. The CDR3 has 17 amino acids. Germline V lookup: CDR1 LNHDA, CDR2 SQIVND (reference sequence). Trimming at V came to 7 bases and at J to 0 bases, leaving 13 bases not matched to a gene. CDR3 sequence: CASIHVTPGGMNTEAFF. DNA for the CDR3: TGTGCCAGTATTCATGTGACGCCAGGGGGCATGAACACTGAAGCTTTCTTT.

The rearrangement links TRBV19 to TRBJ1-5; 10 nucleotides align to TRBD1. In germline, CDR1 is LNHDA, CDR2 SQIVND (reference sequence). The CDR3 is 15 residues long. Trimming cost V 5 bases and J 2 bases; bases outside gene matches: 3. The CDR3 spells CASSDRGLRNQPQHF. The DNA of the CDR3 is TGTGCCAGTAGTGACAGGGGGCTGCGCAATCAGCCCCAGCATTTT.

This chain connects TRBV6-1 to TRBJ2-3, with D possibly TRBD1 on 5 matching bases. Germline V gene data show CDR1 as MNHNS and CDR2 as SASEGT. V lost 2 bases to trimming and J lost 0 bases, with 9 bases between them. The CDR3 has 15 amino acids. The CDR3 spells CASSEWGLSTDTQYF. CDR3 bases: TGTGCCAGCAGTGAATGGGGCCTGAGCACAGATACGCAGTATTTT.

The chain is built from TRBV4-2 and TRBJ2-7; 8 bases align to TRBD1. The junction had 8 bases not matched to a gene; V was cut back by 3 bases and J by 4 bases. The CDR3 contains 15 residues. Germline V lookup: CDR1 LGHNA, CDR2 YNFKEQ. CDR3 coding DNA: TGTGCCAGCAGCCACCTGGACAGGGACGAATACGAGCAGTACTTC. Protein sequence: CASSHLDRDEYEQYF.

The CDR3 loop is CASSPTGDSGNTIYF. The DNA for the CDR3 is TGTGCCAGCAGTCCGACAGGGGACTCTGGAAACACCATATATTTT. The chain is built from TRBV28 and TRBJ1-3, with 8 nucleotides matching TRBD1. CDR1 is MDHEN, CDR2 SYDVKM, per germline. The length of the CDR3 is 15 residues. V shed 5 bases, J shed 0 bases, and the junction held 3 bases outside the gene matches.